By its share, the clone carrying this T cell receptor beta chain is medium-sized. Individually, TCR cDNA molecules were each labelled with a unique molecular identifier. One entry per CDR3 protein, called by TCRdb with MiXCR from the 5' RACE reads. The sample lists around 2,900 distinct CDR3 sequences, 15% to 20% occurring once. The CDR3 totals 15 residues. Trimming cost V 4 bases and J 7 bases, with 16 bases left between them. The germline CDR1 and CDR2 sequences are LGHDT and YNNKEL (reference sequence). The time point denotes: sample taken at primary tumor resection. Donation came from over 60 patients with untreated early-stage non-small cell lung cancer. This entry comes from a study of spatial heterogeneity in lung cancer.

The source of this sequence is a male donor with early-stage non-small cell lung cancer. Source: normal lung tissue next to the tumor, taken at surgery. This chain joins TRBV3-1 and TRBJ1-4; D uncertain. CDR3 sequence (DNA): TGTGCCAGCAGCCCGATCGGCATCGAGGGTGAAAAACTGTTTTTT. This codes for CASSPIGIEGEKLFF. The whole variable domain, filled in from reference TRBV3-1 and TRBJ1-4, reads DTAVSQTPKYLVTQMGNDKSIKCEQNLGHDTMYWYKQDSKKFLKIMFSYNNKELIINETVPNRFSPKSPDKAHLNLHINSLELGDSAVYFCASSPIGIEGEKLFFGSGTQLSVL.